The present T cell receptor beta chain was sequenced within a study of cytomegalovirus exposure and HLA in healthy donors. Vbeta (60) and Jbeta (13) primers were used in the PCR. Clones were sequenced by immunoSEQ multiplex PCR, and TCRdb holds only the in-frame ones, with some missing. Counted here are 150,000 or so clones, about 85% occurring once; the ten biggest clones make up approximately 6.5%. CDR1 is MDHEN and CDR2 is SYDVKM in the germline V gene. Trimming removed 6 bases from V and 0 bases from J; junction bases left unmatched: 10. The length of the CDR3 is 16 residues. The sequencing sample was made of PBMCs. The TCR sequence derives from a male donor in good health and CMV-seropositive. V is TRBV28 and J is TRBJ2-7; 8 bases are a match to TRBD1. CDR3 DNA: TGTGCCAGCAGACAGGGGGGCCCAGGGAGCTCCTACGAGCAGTACTTC. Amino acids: CASRQGGPGSSYEQYF.